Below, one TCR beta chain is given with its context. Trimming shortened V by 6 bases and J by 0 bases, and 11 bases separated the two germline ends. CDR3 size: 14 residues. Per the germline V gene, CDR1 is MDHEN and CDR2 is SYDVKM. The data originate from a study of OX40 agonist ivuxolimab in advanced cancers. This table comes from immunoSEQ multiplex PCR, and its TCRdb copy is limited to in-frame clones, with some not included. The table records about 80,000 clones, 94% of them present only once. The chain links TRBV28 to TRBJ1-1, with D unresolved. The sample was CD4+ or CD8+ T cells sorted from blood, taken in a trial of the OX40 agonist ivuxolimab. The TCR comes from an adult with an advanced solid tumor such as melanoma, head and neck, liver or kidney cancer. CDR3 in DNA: TGTGCCAGCAGCTCTGGACGGATGAACACTGAAGCTTTCTTT. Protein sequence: CASSSGRMNTEAFF.